The clone carrying this T cell receptor beta chain turned up a few times. The target antigen is unknown. This sample is part of a study of early T cells in non-severe SARS-CoV-2 infection. Study-level findings and limits: Private and CD4 specificities were missed by VDJdb matching, skewed to anti-spike CD8.

TCRdb reanalysed the 5' RACE reads using MiXCR and keeps one entry per CDR3 protein. The data contain more than 50,000 distinct CDR3 sequences, about 15% of them singletons. The length of the CDR3 is 14 residues. The V end was cut by 4 bases, the J end by 6 bases, with 15 bases between. Germline V CDR1 and CDR2: MDHEN, SYDVKM. The chain links TRBV28 to TRBJ1-2, with D possibly matching TRBD1 (6 bases). This TCR was recovered from an adult who was a healthcare worker with PCR-confirmed SARS-CoV-2 infection or an uninfected control (not recorded which). Here the sequenced sample was whole blood, taken at baseline. CDR3 residues: CASSWVGGGNGYTF. CDR3 in DNA: TGTGCCAGCAGTTGGGTTGGGGGCGGAAATGGCTACACCTTC.